This T cell receptor beta chain was sequenced during a study of vaccination and CD4 T cells after COVID-19. Across the study: Nasal swab PCR had detected SARS-CoV-2 in convalescent patients, ten or so mild and one severe. Control cultures used a CEFX viral epitope pool, an HIV-1 Nef peptide pool, or no peptide.

Described time point: late sampling 161 to 241 days after vaccination in three convalescent patients. The treatment denotes: roughly 10-day PBMC culture with coronavirus spike peptide pools or control peptides (ViraFEST assay). This clonotype was seen only a few times. Its matching antigen is unknown. The CDR3 is 13 amino acids. The germline gives CDR1 SGHTA, CDR2 FQGTGA. Trimming removed 3 bases at V and 1 base at J, with 6 bases between. Points from the study as a whole: Researchers report that a median 86.3% of reactive clones in convalescent patients surfaced only post-vaccination.

Cultured CD4+ T cell DNA underwent sequencing with the Oncomine TCR Beta short-read assay. One entry per CDR3 protein results from TCRdb running MiXCR on the PCR reads. Of roughly 23,000 distinct CDR3 sequences in the sample, 42% are singletons; the top ten hold around 9%. The rearrangement uses TRBV7-3 and TRBJ2-5, with D perhaps matching TRBD1 (6 bases). This receptor was taken from a human donor who had recovered from COVID-19. Specimen: CD4+ T cells from blood, cultured in vitro, collected about 7 months after SARS-CoV-2 vaccination. The CDR3 sequence is CASSLDSQETQYF. The CDR3, as DNA: TGTGCCAGCAGCTTGGACAGCCAAGAGACCCAGTACTTC. Based on the CDR3 plus reference TRBV7-3 and TRBJ2-5, the full variable domain is GAGVSQTPSNKVTEKGKYVELRCDPISGHTALYWYRQSLGQGPEFLIYFQGTGAADDSGLPNDRFFAVRPEGSVSTLKIQRTERGDSAVYLCASSLDSQETQYFGPGTRLLVL.